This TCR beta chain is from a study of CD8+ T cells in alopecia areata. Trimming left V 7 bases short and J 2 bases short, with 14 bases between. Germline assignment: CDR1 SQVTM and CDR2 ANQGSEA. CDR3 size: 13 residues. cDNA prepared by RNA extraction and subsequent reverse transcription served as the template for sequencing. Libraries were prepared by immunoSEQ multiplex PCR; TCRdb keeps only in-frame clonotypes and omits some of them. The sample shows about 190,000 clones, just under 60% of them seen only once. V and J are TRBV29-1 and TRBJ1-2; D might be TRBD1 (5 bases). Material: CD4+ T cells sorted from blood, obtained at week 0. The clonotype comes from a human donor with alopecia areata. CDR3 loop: CSAGGGLNYGYTF. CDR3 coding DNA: TGCAGCGCGGGGGGAGGACTGAACTATGGCTACACCTTC.